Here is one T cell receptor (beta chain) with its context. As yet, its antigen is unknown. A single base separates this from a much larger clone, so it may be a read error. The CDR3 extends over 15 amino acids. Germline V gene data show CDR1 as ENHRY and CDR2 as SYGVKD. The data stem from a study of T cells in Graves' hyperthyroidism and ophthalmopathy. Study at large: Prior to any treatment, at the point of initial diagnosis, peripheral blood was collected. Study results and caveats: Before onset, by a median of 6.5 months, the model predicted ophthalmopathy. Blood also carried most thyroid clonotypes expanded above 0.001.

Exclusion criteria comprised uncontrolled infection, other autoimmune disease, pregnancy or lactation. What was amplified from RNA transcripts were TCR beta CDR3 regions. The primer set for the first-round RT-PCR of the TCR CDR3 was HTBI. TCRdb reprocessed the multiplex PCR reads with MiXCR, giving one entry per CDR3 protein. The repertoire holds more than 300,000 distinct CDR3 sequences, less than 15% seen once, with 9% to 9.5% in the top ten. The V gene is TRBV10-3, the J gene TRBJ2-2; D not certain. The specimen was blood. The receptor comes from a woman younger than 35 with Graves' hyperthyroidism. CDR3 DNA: TGTGACATCAGTCCTGAGGCAGGCCCCACCGGGGAGCTGTTTTTT. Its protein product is CDISPEAGPTGELFF.